This is a list of T cell receptor beta chains from one sample in a study of Ad26.COV2.S vaccination and SARS-CoV-2 variants. Repertoires were generated with immunoSEQ multiplex PCR, while TCRdb's copy carries only in-frame clones and drops some. The sample has nearly 95,000 clones, approximately 86% seen once. The sample here was peripheral blood, taken after recovery from COVID-19. The receptors derive from a human donor who had recovered from COVID-19. Both conserved end residues are trimmed from each CDR3.

v_call cdr3_aa
TRBV11-3 ASSFRGYQETQY
TRBV9 ASSVVGVGNTEAF
TRBV9 ASSVMGTGELF
TRBV6-2/TRBV6-3 ASSLSGSGELF
TRBV10-3 AISGTGLQGGSDTQY
TRBV2 ASSEWGNEQF
TRBV3-1/TRBV3-2 ASSQPSGKYEQY
TRBV18 ASSPDREETQY
TRBV7-2 ASSLSSATNEKLF
TRBV5-1 ASSPGRGSGANVLT
TRBV2 ASGPSEYNEQF
TRBV7-9 ASSLKVGYTIY
TRBV28 ATDLTSSYNEQF
TRBV5-1 ASSPRQAGETQY
TRBV6-1 ASSDSYEQY
TRBV14 ASSQEYSSVGLAKNIQY
TRBV18 ASSPGGSTEAF
TRBV7-2 ASSPKRQGQEF
TRBV25-1 ASTPQPTSGRYEQY
TRBV11-2 ASSATASPYGYT
TRBV9 ASSVTGDSYEQY
TRBV7-2 ASSLQGAYEQY
TRBV5-8 ASSLLAGLSTDTQY
TRBV11-2 ASSLVGFAGGRYEQY
TRBV28 ASSLPRQGRNQPQH
TRBV2 ASSDLGANTGELF
TRBV29-1 SNLRPAGVIGELF
TRBV9 ASSVAGGGEQF
TRBV28 ASSLWEYEQY
TRBV27 ASSARTTHSGANVLT
TRBV7-8 ASSQDRVIVGYT
TRBV7-9 ASSLESNQPQH
TRBV11-3 ASSFTGFQETQY